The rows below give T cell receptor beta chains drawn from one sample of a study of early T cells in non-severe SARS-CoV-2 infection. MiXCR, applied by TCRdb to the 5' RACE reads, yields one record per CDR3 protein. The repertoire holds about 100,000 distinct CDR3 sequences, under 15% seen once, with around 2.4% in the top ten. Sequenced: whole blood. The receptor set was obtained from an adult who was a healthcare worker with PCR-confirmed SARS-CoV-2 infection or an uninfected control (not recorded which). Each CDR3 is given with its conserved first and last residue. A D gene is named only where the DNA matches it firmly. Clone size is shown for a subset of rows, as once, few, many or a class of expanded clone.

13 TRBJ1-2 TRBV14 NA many CASSSSRGGGYTF TGTGCCAGCAGCTCATCGAGGGGGGGTGGCTACACCTTC
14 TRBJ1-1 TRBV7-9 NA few CASSLVGRGDEAFF TGTGCCAGCAGCTTAGTGGGGCGAGGAGATGAAGCTTTCTTT
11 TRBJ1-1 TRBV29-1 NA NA CSFKGDTEAFF TGCAGCTTTAAAGGGGACACTGAAGCTTTCTTT
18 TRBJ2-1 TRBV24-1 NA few CATSHSQGAGSSYNEQFF TGTGCCACCAGTCATTCCCAGGGTGCGGGAAGCTCCTACAATGAGCAGTTCTTC
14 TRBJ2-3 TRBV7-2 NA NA CASSVTTSTDTQYF TGTGCCAGCAGCGTCACAACTAGCACAGATACGCAGTATTTT
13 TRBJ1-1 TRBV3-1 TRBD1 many CASSPRDRGEAFF TGTGCCAGCAGCCCCCGGGACAGGGGTGAAGCTTTCTTT
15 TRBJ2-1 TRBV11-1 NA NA CASSLELTGHNEQFF TGTGCCAGCAGCTTAGAACTAACGGGCCACAATGAGCAGTTCTTC
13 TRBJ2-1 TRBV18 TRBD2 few CASSRGLVNEQFF TGTGCCAGCTCACGAGGACTAGTAAATGAGCAGTTCTTC
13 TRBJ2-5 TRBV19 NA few CASSIAAQETQYF TGTGCCAGTAGTATTGCAGCACAAGAGACCCAGTACTTC
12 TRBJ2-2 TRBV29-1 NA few CSVDRDTGELFF TGCAGCGTTGACAGGGACACCGGGGAGCTGTTTTTT
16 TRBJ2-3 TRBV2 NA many CASSELVGGGTDTQYF TGTGCCAGCAGTGAACTAGTCGGGGGAGGCACAGATACGCAGTATTTT
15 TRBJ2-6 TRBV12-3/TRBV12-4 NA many CASRHYGAGANVLTF TGTGCCAGCAGACACTACGGGGCTGGGGCCAACGTCCTGACTTTC
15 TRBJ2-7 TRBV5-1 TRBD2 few CASSLTSGVSYEQYF TGCGCCAGCAGCTTGACTAGCGGGGTATCCTACGAGCAGTACTTC